The rows below give T cell receptor beta chains drawn from one sample of a study of regulatory T cells in long-lasting Graves disease. One entry per CDR3 protein, called by TCRdb with MiXCR from the multiplex PCR reads. The table has 400,000 to 600,000 distinct CDR3 sequences, around a fifth seen once. This specimen was peripheral blood mononuclear cells (PBMCs), taken when the disease was refractory, from a patient treated with antithyroid drugs. The receptors were gathered from a female donor with Graves disease. CDR3s include the opening cysteine and the closing phenylalanine or tryptophan. The D gene is left open where the match is weak. Clone size is given for some rows only: seen once, a few or many times, or a class if the clone is expanded.

clone_size d_call j_call v_call cdr3_aa cdr3_nt
. . TRBJ2-2 TRBV24-1 CATSAGTSTGELFF TGTGCCACCAGTGCCGGGACGAGCACCGGGGAGCTGTTTTTT
. . TRBJ2-1 TRBV12-3/TRBV12-4 CASSPGWNEQFF TGTGCCAGCAGTCCAGGGTGGAATGAGCAGTTCTTC
few . TRBJ1-1 TRBV10-3 CAIRRVNTEAFF TGTGCCATCAGAAGAGTGAACACTGAAGCTTTCTTT
many . TRBJ2-7 TRBV20-1 CSANSDSYEQYF TGCAGTGCTAATAGTGACAGCTACGAGCAGTACTTC
few . TRBJ2-5 TRBV13 CASSSTSATNNNQETQYF TGTGCCAGCAGCTCCACCTCCGCCACGAACAACAACCAAGAGACCCAGTACTTC
. . TRBJ1-2 TRBV19 CASSPPGERMRYTF TGTGCCAGTAGTCCCCCAGGGGAGCGTATGCGCTACACCTTC
many . TRBJ2-2 TRBV2 CASSKQNTGELFF TGTGCCAGCAGTAAACAGAACACCGGGGAGCTGTTTTTT
few TRBD1 TRBJ2-1 TRBV24-1 CATSDSYRGNNEQFF TGTGCCACCAGTGATTCATACAGGGGGAACAATGAGCAGTTCTTC
many . TRBJ1-4 TRBV3-1 CASTSDSEKLFF TGTGCCAGCACCTCCGACAGTGAAAAACTGTTTTTT
. TRBD2 TRBJ2-7 TRBV7-6 CASSLGREDPYEQYF TGTGCCAGCAGCTTAGGCCGGGAGGACCCCTACGAGCAGTACTTC
many TRBD1 TRBJ2-7 TRBV6-2/TRBV6-3 CASSSDRSSSYEQYF TGTGCCAGCAGTTCGGACAGGTCGAGCTCCTACGAGCAGTACTTC
. . TRBJ2-1 TRBV7-9 CASSLSPSGIYNEQFF TGTGCCAGCAGCTTAAGTCCATCAGGGATATACAATGAGCAGTTCTTC
. . TRBJ1-5 TRBV6-5 CASSSSLGQGSGQPQHF TGTGCCAGCAGTTCTTCACTCGGTCAGGGAAGCGGTCAGCCCCAGCATTTT
many . TRBJ1-2 TRBV28 CASSERGYGYTF TGTGCCAGCAGTGAGCGGGGCTATGGCTACACCTTC
. . TRBJ1-1 TRBV20-1 CSAPSPSNTEAFF TGCAGTGCCCCGTCCCCATCGAACACTGAAGCTTTCTTT
few TRBD1 TRBJ1-1 TRBV6-1 CASSSGTANPEAFF TGTGCCAGCAGTAGCGGGACAGCGAACCCTGAAGCTTTCTTT
many . TRBJ1-1 TRBV6-5 CASSYSGQWVEAFF TGTGCCAGCAGTTACTCTGGACAGTGGGTTGAAGCTTTCTTT
. TRBD1 TRBJ2-7 TRBV12-3/TRBV12-4 CASTADRAGEQYF TGTGCCAGCACCGCGGACAGGGCGGGCGAGCAGTACTTC
many . TRBJ1-4 TRBV5-1 CASSPGDATNEKLFF TGCGCCAGCTCACCCGGGGATGCAACTAATGAAAAACTGTTTTTT
many . TRBJ1-2 TRBV11-2 CASSTGRINYGYTF TGTGCCAGCAGCACCGGACGGATTAACTATGGCTACACCTTC
few . TRBJ1-6 TRBV7-9 CASSSGGAISPLHF TGTGCCAGCAGCTCGGGGGGGGCAATCTCACCCCTCCACTTT
. . TRBJ1-1 TRBV3-1 CASSQDRATFF TGTGCCAGCAGCCAAGATCGGGCAACTTTCTTT
many . TRBJ2-5 TRBV20-1 CSARGVGGETQYF TGCAGTGCTAGAGGGGTTGGGGGGGAGACCCAGTACTTC
. . TRBJ2-7 TRBV29-1 CSANRRSYEQYF TGCAGCGCTAACAGGCGTTCCTACGAGCAGTACTTC
few TRBD1 TRBJ2-7 TRBV4-3 CASSQVQGSSYEQYF TGCGCCAGCAGCCAAGTACAGGGGAGCTCCTACGAGCAGTACTTC
. . TRBJ2-3 TRBV20-1 CSAVGISTDTQYF TGCAGTGCTGTCGGTATAAGCACAGATACGCAGTATTTT
. TRBD1 TRBJ2-7 TRBV19 CASSFSDRAQHEQYF TGTGCCAGTAGTTTTTCGGACAGGGCTCAGCACGAGCAGTACTTC
. . TRBJ2-7 TRBV29-1 CSVDFPDGYEQYF TGCAGCGTTGACTTCCCGGACGGATACGAGCAGTACTTC
few . TRBJ1-2 TRBV29-1 CSVEEGTGVYGYTF TGCAGCGTTGAAGAAGGAACGGGAGTCTATGGCTACACCTTC
. . TRBJ1-1 TRBV14 CASSQDLRGGNTEAFF TGTGCCAGCAGCCAAGATCTCAGGGGAGGGAACACTGAAGCTTTCTTT
. . TRBJ2-7 TRBV10-3 CAISEKETGEQYF TGTGCCATCAGTGAGAAGGAAACAGGCGAGCAGTACTTC
many . TRBJ1-2 TRBV27 CASSLSAGEYGYTF TGTGCCAGCAGTTTATCGGCAGGGGAATATGGCTACACCTTC
many . TRBJ1-2 TRBV27 CASSSSTVLYGYTF TGTGCCAGCAGCAGTTCAACAGTTCTCTATGGCTACACCTTC
. . TRBJ2-2 TRBV19 CASTLLGRGGTGELFF TGTGCCAGTACCCTCTTGGGCAGGGGCGGGACCGGGGAGCTGTTTTTT
few TRBD2 TRBJ2-1 TRBV11-2 CASSPTGRVGRGSRQDNEQFF TGTGCCAGCAGCCCTACGGGCAGGGTTGGGAGGGGATCGCGCCAGGACAATGAGCAGTTCTTC
. . TRBJ2-5 TRBV18 CASSPWARSQETQYF TGTGCCAGCTCACCCTGGGCCCGGAGCCAAGAGACCCAGTACTTC
. . TRBJ2-2 TRBV5-1 CASSLEVGADTGELFF TGCGCCAGCAGCTTGGAGGTGGGAGCGGACACCGGGGAGCTGTTTTTT
. TRBD2 TRBJ2-3 TRBV27 CASSKSVGSGSSDTQYF TGTGCCAGCAGTAAATCAGTGGGTAGCGGGAGTTCAGATACGCAGTATTTT
few . TRBJ2-2 TRBV15 CATSRQGIGELFF TGTGCCACCAGCAGACAGGGGATCGGGGAGCTGTTTTTT
many . TRBJ2-7 TRBV2 CASSASYEQYF TGTGCCAGCAGTGCCTCCTACGAGCAGTACTTC
few . TRBJ1-1 TRBV5-1 CASSLKFVGAEAFF TGCGCCAGCAGCTTGAAATTCGTTGGCGCTGAAGCTTTCTTT
few . TRBJ2-7 TRBV20-1 CSARLGDFSYEQYF TGCAGTGCTAGACTCGGGGACTTCTCCTACGAGCAGTACTTC
. TRBD1 TRBJ2-2 TRBV24-1 CATSGRTGSAAGELFF TGTGCCACCAGTGGCCGGACAGGTAGTGCAGCCGGGGAGCTGTTTTTT
few TRBD1 TRBJ1-6 TRBV28 CASRTGRNSPLHF TGTGCCAGCAGGACAGGGAGGAATTCACCCCTCCACTTT
many . TRBJ1-2 TRBV27 CASSLWGEGYGYTF TGTGCCAGCAGTTTATGGGGGGAGGGATATGGCTACACCTTC
many TRBD1 TRBJ1-4 TRBV7-9 CASSSGYRDSNEKLFF TGTGCCAGCAGCTCCGGCTACCGGGACAGCAATGAAAAACTGTTTTTT
. . TRBJ1-1 TRBV19 CASSISYGAGRGNTEAFF TGTGCCAGTAGTATTTCATACGGTGCAGGACGGGGGAACACTGAAGCTTTCTTT
. TRBD1 TRBJ1-1 TRBV18 CASSPVQGGGMNTEAFF TGTGCCAGCTCACCAGTCCAGGGGGGGGGAATGAACACTGAAGCTTTCTTT
many . TRBJ1-2 TRBV9 CASSVAEGGGGYTF TGTGCCAGCAGCGTAGCTGAAGGAGGGGGTGGCTACACCTTC
. . TRBJ1-1 TRBV7-9 CASSSMPREWSEAFF TGTGCCAGCAGCTCGATGCCACGTGAGTGGTCCGAAGCTTTCTTT
. . TRBJ1-3 TRBV25-1 CASSDLISGNTIYF TGTGCCAGCAGTGATCTGATCTCTGGAAACACCATATATTTT
few TRBD2 TRBJ2-7 TRBV3-1 CASGGLVGEQYF TGTGCCAGCGGGGGACTAGTCGGCGAGCAGTACTTC
. . TRBJ2-1 TRBV6-5 CASSYPGLIHEQFF TGTGCCAGCAGTTACCCCGGACTAATCCATGAGCAGTTCTTC
many TRBD1 TRBJ1-5 TRBV6-5 CASSYSFLTGGNQPQHF TGTGCCAGCAGTTACTCGTTCCTGACAGGGGGCAATCAGCCCCAGCATTTT